Reported below is one T cell receptor beta chain. This entry belongs to a study of T-cell reconstitution after alpha-beta-depleted transplantation in children. Trimming took off 4 bases at V and 5 bases at J, with 14 bases between the two ends. The germline V gene has CDR1 LGHNA and CDR2 YSLEER. This CDR3 has 14 amino acids. Unique molecular identifiers featured in how the TCRbeta library was prepared. TCRdb re-called the PCR reads with MiXCR, one entry per CDR3 protein. The table includes 500,000 or so distinct CDR3 sequences, approximately 32% detected once. This TCR came from a human donor who donated a stem cell graft to a child with aplastic anemia. This chain joins TRBV4-3 and TRBJ1-1; the D gene is possibly TRBD1 (6 bases). The source was PBMCs from the stem cell graft donor, collected from the stem cell graft. DNA for the CDR3: TGCGCCAGCAGCCCAGCCACAGGGATTACTGAAGCTTTCTTT. Amino acid sequence: CASSPATGITEAFF.